The entry below gives a single T cell receptor beta chain sequence along with its context. Its antigen remains unidentified. The data are from a study of blood T cells in healthy people across ages. The study, taken as a whole, reports: Strong correlation was found linking TCR beta diversity to naive T cell percentage. Researchers deemed the diversity estimates from one million T cells underestimates.

Using a J-beta primer mix together with a sample-barcoded 5' primer, a second PCR was run for roughly 7 to 12 cycles. TCRdb independently ran MiXCR on the 5' RACE reads; one entry per CDR3 protein. The sample has about 930,000 distinct CDR3 sequences; roughly 29% are singletons. The germline gives CDR1 DFQATT, CDR2 SNEGSKA (reference sequence). J lost 2 bases, V lost 6 bases, and 8 bases had no gene match. The CDR3 runs 14 residues. A further study also used this sample, focusing on T cells of mothers and their children. That work states: According to the study, all extracted RNA entered cDNA synthesis at around 1.5 ug per 15 ul. The authors detected no persistent microchimeric T cell clones.

The rearrangement links TRBV20-1 to TRBJ2-5, with TRBD1 matching 8 bases. Sequenced: blood. The sequence came from a woman in her thirties or forties in good health. CDR3 residues: CSANDRGPQETQYF. In nucleotides, the CDR3 is TGCAGTGCCAATGACAGGGGACCACAAGAGACCCAGTACTTC.